Each of the 11 T cell receptor beta chains below was sequenced from the same sample in a study of T cell responses to AZD1222 COVID-19 vaccine. Sequencing was performed with immunoSEQ multiplex PCR; in TCRdb, only in-frame clones are kept and a portion is missing. The sample holds some 120,000 clones, less than 90% seen once. Sample: peripheral blood, taken on day 0 of AZD1222 vaccination. The receptors derive from an adult in good health.

The genes are TRBV5-5 and TRBJ2-2, with no clear D. Germline V CDR1 and CDR2: SGHKS, YYEKEE (reference sequence). CDR3 length: 15 amino acids. V was cut by 0 bases and J by 1 base, with 7 bases left in between. The CDR3 DNA sequence: TGTGCCAGCAGCTTGGGTTGGGGGAACACCGGGGAGCTGTTTTTT. Translation gives CASSLGWGNTGELFF.

The J gene is TRBJ2-6, the V gene TRBV7-9, with D perhaps matching TRBD2 (6 bases). CDR3 length: 19 residues. Germline-derived CDR1 and CDR2 are SEHNR and FQNEAQ (reference sequence). Deletions cut 4 bases from V and 4 bases from J, with 23 bases between. The DNA for the CDR3 is TGTGCCAGCAGCTCCCCGGGGAGGTCAAGTGGCGCAGGGGCCAACGTCCTGACTTTC. It yields the protein CASSSPGRSSGAGANVLTF.

Only one count was recorded for this clone. The J gene is TRBJ2-1, the V gene TRBV6-4; TRBD2 agrees at 10 bases. The CDR3 runs to 15 residues. Trimming cost V 3 bases and J 7 bases; bases outside gene matches: 6. Per the germline V gene, CDR1 is MRHNA and CDR2 is SNTAGT. The CDR3 DNA reads as TGTGCCAGCAGTGAGGGGACTAGCGACAGGAATGAGCAGTTCTTC. Its translation: CASSEGTSDRNEQFF.

The chain is built from TRBV30 and TRBJ2-6; TRBD1 might be the D (6 bases). The germline gives CDR1 GTSNPN, CDR2 SVGIG (reference sequence). V gave up 7 bases and J gave up 2 bases, with 21 bases separating them. The CDR3 is 17 amino acids. DNA of the CDR3: TGTGCCTCGGTGGTTCCCTTACAGGGTGCTGGGGCCAACGTCCTGACTTTC. It encodes CASVVPLQGAGANVLTF.

This chain uses TRBV5-1 with TRBJ2-7; 9 bases are a match to TRBD2. Germline-derived CDR1 and CDR2 are SGHRS and YFSETQ. This CDR3 is built from 15 residues. V was pared by 4 bases and J by 2 bases, with 7 bases of the junction left unmatched. The DNA for the CDR3 is TGCGCCAGCAGCCCGCCCGGACTAGCGACCTACGAGCAGTACTTC. It codes for CASSPPGLATYEQYF.

This rearrangement joins TRBV6-2 or TRBV6-3 to TRBJ1-1; D not certain. The CDR3 loop spans 12 amino acids. Looked up from germline, CDR1 is MNHEY and CDR2 is SVGEGT. V was shortened by 2 bases and J by 4 bases, with 5 bases between the two germline ends. CDR3 sequence: CASSYSLTEAFF. The DNA of the CDR3 is TGTGCCAGCAGTTACAGTCTCACTGAAGCTTTCTTT.

This chain uses TRBV27 with TRBJ1-6; possibly TRBD1 for D (5 bases). CDR3 length equals 19 residues. Trimming removed 6 bases at V and 0 bases at J, with 21 bases between. CDR1 MNHEY and CDR2 SMNVEV come from the germline V gene (reference sequence). CDR3 DNA: TGTGCCAGCAGACCCCTACACGGGACGTCTAGCTCCTATAATTCACCCCTCCACTTT. Its protein is CASRPLHGTSSSYNSPLHF.

This sequence joins TRBV12-3 or TRBV12-4 and TRBJ2-7; 8 bases match TRBD1. This CDR3 is built from 13 residues. J lost 3 bases, V lost 6 bases, and 4 bases had no gene match. For the CDR3, the DNA is TGTGCCAGCAGGCCCGGGACAGGCTACGAGCAGTACTTC. This gives the protein CASRPGTGYEQYF.

The chain links TRBV5-1 to TRBJ1-1; tentatively, D is TRBD1 (6 bases). This CDR3 contains 14 residues. V lost 4 bases and J lost 0, with 10 bases in between. Germline V lookup: CDR1 SGHRS, CDR2 YFSETQ. CDR3 nucleotide sequence: TGCGCCAGCAGCCTGACAGGAGTGAACACTGAAGCTTTCTTT. It yields the protein CASSLTGVNTEAFF. Looking up the rest from reference TRBV5-1 and TRBJ1-1 gives the full variable domain: KAGVTQTPRYLIKTRGQQVTLSCSPISGHRSVSWYQQTPGQGLQFLFEYFSETQRNKGNFPGRFSGRQFSNSRSEMNVSTLELGDSALYLCASSLTGVNTEAFFGQGTRLTVV.

The chain links TRBV15 to TRBJ2-1; tentatively, D is TRBD2 (6 bases). The CDR3 consists of 15 residues. Per germline, CDR1 LNHNV and CDR2 YYDKDF (reference sequence). Trimming stripped 1 base from V and 6 bases from J, with 13 bases between. As DNA, the CDR3 is TGTGCCACCAGCAGAGCCCGGGAGCCGGCCAATGAGCAGTTCTTC. It yields the protein CATSRAREPANEQFF.

The CDR3 nucleotides read TGTGCCTGGAGGAGAGGGACAGACACCGGGGAGCTGTTTTTT. Translation gives CAWRRGTDTGELFF. The chain employs TRBV30 and TRBJ2-2, with 7 bases aligning to TRBD1. Trimming took 3 bases from V and 3 from J; bases not matched to a gene: 4. In germline, CDR1 is GTSNPN, CDR2 SVGIG (reference sequence). The CDR3 spans 14 residues.